This TCR beta chain was found in a study of blood T cell repertoires in COVID-19. Only one count was recorded for this clone. As originally analysed: Amplifying reference gene primers gave estimates of nucleated cell counts. This table comes from immunoSEQ multiplex PCR, and its TCRdb copy is limited to in-frame clones, with some not included. Clone size and V and J calls were adopted from that table, with D and trimming inferred from the DNA. The profile shows some 74,000 clones, about 80% of them singletons. CDR1 and CDR2 from the germline V gene are MDHEN and SYDVKM. J lost 1 base, V lost 4 bases, and 6 bases had no gene match. The CDR3 is 15 residues long.

Sample: peripheral blood. This rearrangement joins TRBV28 to TRBJ1-1; the match to TRBD1 covers 7 bases. The receptor was derived from a human donor in a cohort sampled during active COVID-19. This CDR3 reads CASSSPGDRNTEAFF. The DNA for the CDR3 is TGTGCCAGCAGTTCCCCAGGGGACAGGAACACTGAAGCTTTCTTT.